The text below deals with one TCR beta chain. Its antigen is not identified. The data are from a study of cytomegalovirus exposure and HLA in healthy donors. The PCR ran on 60 Vbeta and 13 Jbeta primers. Generated by immunoSEQ multiplex PCR, the TCRdb table keeps only in-frame clones and is missing some. This table has under 35,000 clones, about 62% appearing once. Study-wide findings and caveats: A cluster of highly shared sequence variants was likely a sequencing artifact. Accounts indicate the classifier identified cytomegalovirus status with strong specificity and sensitivity.

Sequencing used PBMCs. This receptor was obtained from a male donor in good health and CMV-seropositive.

CDR3 loop: CASSWTTGNYGYTF. The CDR3 DNA follows: TGCGCCAGCAGCTGGACGACAGGGAATTATGGCTACACCTTC. This chain connects TRBV5-1 to TRBJ1-2; 7 bases align to TRBD1. Germline-derived CDR1 and CDR2 are SGHRS and YFSETQ. This CDR3 region has 14 residues. V lost 3 bases to trimming and J lost 5 bases; unmatched junction nucleotides: 7.